These T cell receptor beta chains were read from a single sample in a study of T cells in localized non-small cell lung cancer. Repertoires were generated with immunoSEQ multiplex PCR, while TCRdb's copy carries only in-frame clones and drops some. The table has about 75,000 clones, approximately 80% seen once. This specimen consisted of peripheral blood, obtained before any cancer treatment. The receptors come from an older female donor with stage I lung adenocarcinoma. The CDR3 runs from the conserved cysteine through the conserved F or W. A D gene is named only where the DNA matches it firmly. A clone size is listed for some rows: how often the clone was seen (once, few, many), or a class if it is expanded.

CASSPGLAFSFDTQYF TGTGCCAGCAGCCCCGGACTAGCTTTTTCGTTTGATACGCAGTATTTT TRBV11-3 TRBD2 NA TRBJ2-3
CASKSGGKAFF TGTGCCAGCAAATCCGGGGGAAAAGCTTTCTTT TRBV5-6 NA NA TRBJ1-1
CASSQATSGYGQNIQYF TGTGCCAGCAGCCAAGCTACTAGCGGATACGGCCAAAACATTCAGTACTTC TRBV4-2 TRBD2 NA TRBJ2-4
CASSLVRNYGYTF TGTGCCAGCAGCTTGGTGCGAAACTATGGCTACACCTTC TRBV5-6 NA NA TRBJ1-2
CASSQEADSSWEETQYF TGCGCCAGCAGCCAAGAGGCTGACAGTTCTTGGGAGGAGACCCAGTACTTC TRBV4-3 NA few TRBJ2-5
CATQISHRNQPQHF TGTGCCACCCAAATTTCTCACAGGAATCAGCCCCAGCATTTT TRBV6-1 NA NA TRBJ1-5
CASSVTSTSGGGYEQYF TGTGCCAGCAGTGTCACCTCGACTAGCGGGGGGGGCTACGAGCAGTACTTC TRBV6-1 TRBD2 NA TRBJ2-7
CASSYTPGRPYTDTQYF TGTGCCAGCAGCTACACACCGGGGCGCCCCTACACAGATACGCAGTATTTT TRBV6-4 NA NA TRBJ2-3
CASRGQDTEAFF TGTGCCAGCAGGGGGCAGGACACTGAAGCTTTCTTT TRBV6-5 NA NA TRBJ1-1
CASSPLHSPYGYTF TGTGCCAGCAGCCCATTACACTCTCCCTATGGCTACACCTTC TRBV7-8 NA NA TRBJ1-2
CASSLARNLYEQYF TGCGCCAGCAGTCTAGCCCGCAACCTCTACGAGCAGTACTTC TRBV23-1 NA NA TRBJ2-7
CASSFRGLAGTDTQYF TGTGCCAGCAGCTTCCGGGGACTAGCGGGCACAGATACGCAGTATTTT TRBV5-4 TRBD2 NA TRBJ2-3
CASSYAETDREKLFF TGTGCCAGCAGTTACGCTGAGACAGATCGTGAAAAACTGTTTTTT TRBV28 NA NA TRBJ1-4
CASSLRETRRGLANTGELFF TGTGCCAGTAGCCTCAGGGAGACCCGGCGGGGTTTAGCGAACACCGGGGAGCTGTTTTTT TRBV19 NA once TRBJ2-2
CASSFRKTGGSETQYF TGTGCCAGCAGTTTCCGGAAGACAGGGGGCTCAGAGACCCAGTACTTC TRBV27 TRBD1 NA TRBJ2-5
CASSLAGFSGRANEQFF TGTGCCAGCAGCTTAGCGGGATTTAGCGGGAGGGCCAATGAGCAGTTCTTC TRBV7-6 TRBD2 NA TRBJ2-1
CATSRGRGREVGETQYF TGTGCCACCAGCAGAGGTCGGGGCAGGGAGGTCGGAGAGACCCAGTACTTC TRBV15 NA few TRBJ2-5
CASSFSFDFSDEQFF TGTGCCAGCAGTTTCTCCTTCGACTTCTCCGATGAGCAGTTCTTC TRBV28 NA NA TRBJ2-1
CASSPGTSGRALYF TGTGCCAGCTCACCCGGAACTAGCGGGAGGGCCCTGTACTTC TRBV18 TRBD2 once TRBJ2-5
CASSQAGQEEKLFF TGTGCCAGCAGCCAAGCAGGGCAGGAAGAAAAACTGTTTTTT TRBV4-2 NA few TRBJ1-4
CASSIDPGGVYEQYF TGTGCCAGCAGCATTGACCCGGGTGGGGTCTACGAGCAGTACTTC TRBV5-8 NA NA TRBJ2-7
CASSSGPTLEQYF TGTGCCAGCAGCTCGGGACCCACTCTTGAGCAGTACTTC TRBV5-5 NA once TRBJ2-7
CASKQTGTYGYTF TGTGCCAGTAAACAGACAGGCACCTATGGCTACACCTTC TRBV19 NA NA TRBJ1-2
CASKVRGGETQYF TGTGCCAGCAAAGTGCGGGGTGGGGAGACCCAGTACTTC TRBV2 NA NA TRBJ2-5
CASGLRQLGEIHEQYF TGTGCTAGTGGTTTGAGGCAGCTAGGGGAAATCCACGAGCAGTACTTC TRBV12-5 NA NA TRBJ2-7
CASSDSETANTGELFF TGTGCCAGCAGTGACTCGGAGACAGCGAACACCGGGGAGCTGTTTTTT TRBV6-4 NA NA TRBJ2-2
CASSYRSTGQETQYF TGTGCCAGCAGTTACAGGTCCACAGGCCAAGAGACCCAGTACTTC TRBV6-5 NA NA TRBJ2-5
CASSKITPAATSTYEQYF TGTGCCAGCTCAAAAATAACACCCGCGGCAACCTCAACCTACGAGCAGTACTTC TRBV18 NA NA TRBJ2-7
CASSPQGNNEKLFF TGTGCCAGCAGCCCCCAGGGGAATAATGAAAAACTGTTTTTT TRBV4-2 NA NA TRBJ1-4
CASSPPNRGLVFGEQFF TGTGCCAGCTCACCACCGAACAGGGGGCTTGTATTTGGTGAGCAGTTCTTC TRBV18 TRBD1 NA TRBJ2-1
CASSDPGQGVPYEQYF TGTGCCAGCAGCGACCCGGGACAGGGGGTCCCCTACGAGCAGTACTTC TRBV21-1 NA NA TRBJ2-7
CASSLVSSTGELFF TGTGCCAGCAGCTTAGTCTCCAGCACCGGGGAGCTGTTTTTT TRBV11-2 NA once TRBJ2-2
CASSPNRGQSEKLFF TGTGCCAGCAGTCCAAACCGGGGACAGTCTGAAAAACTGTTTTTT TRBV2 TRBD1 once TRBJ1-4
CASSLAPSSYNEQFF TGTGCCAGCAGCTTAGCCCCTAGCTCCTACAATGAGCAGTTCTTC TRBV7-2 NA NA TRBJ2-1
CASSLDGTYPSEQYF TGTGCCAGCAGCTTAGATGGGACATACCCGAGCGAGCAGTACTTC TRBV7-2 NA NA TRBJ2-7
CASSSKLDRRNEQFF TGTGCCAGCAGCTCAAAACTGGACAGGAGGAATGAGCAGTTCTTC TRBV7-9 TRBD1 NA TRBJ2-1
CASSTTSGRAGELFF TGTGCCAGCAGCACGACTAGCGGGAGGGCCGGGGAGCTGTTTTTT TRBV7-9 TRBD2 NA TRBJ2-2
CASSLLLGSSGNTIYF TGTGCCAGCAGCCTGCTCCTGGGCAGCTCTGGAAACACCATATATTTT TRBV28 NA NA TRBJ1-3
CASSQGQGYGYTF TGTGCCAGCAGCCAGGGACAGGGCTATGGCTACACCTTC TRBV27 TRBD1 NA TRBJ1-2
CASSLVIGAGLSYEQYF TGTGCCAGCAGCTTAGTAATCGGAGCAGGCCTATCCTACGAGCAGTACTTC TRBV7-2 NA once TRBJ2-7
CASSLEAAANTGELFF TGTGCCAGCAGCTTGGAGGCGGCTGCGAACACCGGGGAGCTGTTTTTT TRBV5-6 NA NA TRBJ2-2
CSVQGYMNTEAFF TGCAGCGTCCAGGGCTACATGAACACTGAAGCTTTCTTT TRBV29-1 NA NA TRBJ1-1
CAISYRGGNQPQHF TGTGCCATCAGCTACAGGGGCGGCAATCAGCCCCAGCATTTT TRBV10-3 TRBD1 many TRBJ1-5
CATSRDGGGWYEQYF TGTGCCACCAGCAGAGATGGGGGGGGTTGGTACGAGCAGTACTTC TRBV15 TRBD2 NA TRBJ2-7
CASSTTGGTEAFF TGTGCCAGCAGTACCACAGGGGGCACTGAAGCTTTCTTT TRBV6-5 TRBD1 few TRBJ1-1
CASSSGTGVRADTQYF TGTGCCAGCAGCTCCGGGACAGGGGTGAGGGCAGATACGCAGTATTTT TRBV7-2 TRBD1 NA TRBJ2-3
CASSLGEGYGYTF TGTGCCAGCAGCTTAGGGGAAGGATATGGCTACACCTTC TRBV7-9 NA NA TRBJ1-2
CASTGPGRPEAFF TGTGCCAGCACCGGACCCGGGAGACCAGAAGCTTTCTTT TRBV28 NA NA TRBJ1-1
CASSHSGGGTEAFF TGTGCCAGCAGTCATTCTGGGGGGGGCACTGAAGCTTTCTTT TRBV25-1 NA NA TRBJ1-1
CASSYQDSRSEQYF TGTGCCAGCAGTTACCAGGACTCGCGTAGCGAGCAGTACTTC TRBV6-5 NA NA TRBJ2-7
CASSDRHTEAFF TGTGCCAGCAGCGATCGACACACTGAAGCTTTCTTT TRBV9 NA NA TRBJ1-1
CASSVGLAGGRDEQFF TGTGCCAGCAGCGTAGGGCTAGCGGGAGGTCGAGATGAGCAGTTCTTC TRBV9 TRBD2 NA TRBJ2-1
CASTSFGRGGEAFF TGTGCCTCCACTTCTTTTGGACGCGGCGGGGAAGCTTTCTTT TRBV10-3 NA NA TRBJ1-1
CASSLGGQGSGGYTF TGTGCCAGCAGCTTGGGGGGACAGGGAAGCGGCGGCTACACCTTC TRBV7-2 TRBD1 NA TRBJ1-2
CASGLRGGGEKLFF TGTGCTAGTGGTTTGCGCGGGGGAGGTGAAAAACTGTTTTTT TRBV12-5 NA NA TRBJ1-4